This record concerns one TCR beta chain sequence. Its antigen is unidentified. This entry comes from a study of T cells in localized non-small cell lung cancer. General study findings and limits: Maximal T cell clonality occurred in uninvolved adjacent lung, with tumor ranking below it. Adjacent lung tissue had a median about 52 of the top 100 clones found in the tumor. The tumor had only one region sequenced, so heterogeneity remains possible.

The germline CDR1 and CDR2 sequences are SGHDT and YYEEEE. The CDR3 has 17 amino acids. V trimming: 5 bases; J trimming: 3 bases; junction bases outside the gene matches: 10. Measured with immunoSEQ multiplex PCR; TCRdb has only the in-frame clones, and not every one. The data contain more than 30,000 clones, roughly 90% of them seen just once; the ten biggest clones take up under 5.5%. The sequencing here drew on peripheral blood mononuclear cells, taken before any cancer treatment. The TCR was taken from a woman aged 35-70 years with stage III lung adenocarcinoma. The chain joins TRBV5-6 to TRBJ2-7; 14 bases agree with TRBD2. The CDR3 protein is CASRRLAGGPGLYEQYF. CDR3 bases: TGTGCCAGCAGACGACTAGCGGGAGGGCCTGGGCTCTACGAGCAGTACTTC. The full variable domain, with the rest looked up from reference TRBV5-6 and TRBJ2-7, is DAGVTQSPTHLIKTRGQQVTLRCSPKSGHDTVSWYQQALGQGPQFIFQYYEEEERQRGNFPDRFSGHQFPNYSSELNVNALLLGDSALYLCASRRLAGGPGLYEQYFGPGTRLTVT.